The 18 T cell receptor beta chains below come from one sample, sequenced in a study of blood T cell repertoires in COVID-19 (dated by TCRdb to the early 2020s). The method behind the library was the immunoSEQ multiplex PCR assay. What TCRdb holds here is the immuneACCESS table cut down to in-frame rearrangements. Part of the clones is not present; checked against another copy, under half of the missing clones reflect an unresolved V gene, and the others are unexplained. A total of roughly 350,000 clones appear in this sample, about nine tenths of them only once. Of the sample, about 7% is held by the ten largest clones. The sequenced sample was peripheral blood. Receptor source: a woman in her 70s with COVID-19, enrolled during active disease.

The count of this clone is one. The V and J genes are TRBV30 and TRBJ2-7, with unresolved D. Germline V gene lookup returns CDR1 GTSNPN and CDR2 SVGIG (reference sequence). Trimming took 0 bases from V and 0 from J, leaving 9 bases between them. The CDR3 runs 14 residues. CDR3 bases: TGTGCCTGGAGTGTATCCCTGAGCTCCTACGAGCAGTACTTC. Translated: CAWSVSLSSYEQYF.

This sequence joins TRBV2 and TRBJ2-2; D gene ambiguous. Germline V gene data show CDR1 as SNHLY and CDR2 as FYNNEI. V was trimmed by 0 bases and J by 4 bases, leaving 6 bases between them. CDR3 length: 14 amino acids. The CDR3, as DNA: TGTGCCAGCAGTGAAGCGCGAGGCACCGGGGAGCTGTTTTTT. It encodes CASSEARGTGELFF.

This chain connects TRBV7-2 to TRBJ1-3; maybe TRBD1 (6 bases). V gave up 6 bases and J gave up 2 bases, with 14 bases separating them. The CDR3 sequence is 15 residues long. CDR1 and CDR2 (germline): SGHTA, FQGNSA. The CDR3 DNA reads TGTGCCAGCAGGACGCCAGGGGTGGCTGGAAACACCATATATTTT. It codes for CASRTPGVAGNTIYF. Variable domain in full (rest from reference TRBV7-2 and TRBJ1-3): GAGVSQSPSNKVTEKGKDVELRCDPISGHTALYWYRQSLGQGLEFLIYFQGNSAPDKSGLPSDRFSAERTGGSVSTLTIQRTQQEDSAVYLCASRTPGVAGNTIYFGEGSWLTVV.

The V call is TRBV5-1, the J call TRBJ2-7, with D possibly matching TRBD1 (5 bases). The germline V and J ends were trimmed by 5 bases and 4 bases, with 13 bases remaining between them. This CDR3 has 13 amino acids. Germline lookup yields CDR1 SGHRS and CDR2 YFSETQ. CDR3 nucleotide sequence: TGCGCCAGCAGGACAGCAGGGTCATACGAGCAGTACTTC. Translating it yields CASRTAGSYEQYF.

This sequence joins TRBV23-1 and TRBJ2-2; 7 bases are shared with TRBD1. TRBV23-1 is an open reading frame whose function is uncertain. V lost 8 bases to trimming and J lost 5 bases; unmatched junction nucleotides: 8. The CDR3 runs to 14 residues. The CDR3 is CASPLGGKTGELFF. The CDR3, as DNA: TGCGCCAGCCCCTTAGGGGGCAAAACCGGGGAGCTGTTTTTT.

Only a few counts were recorded for this clone. The rearrangement links TRBV19 to TRBJ1-2, with D hard to call. Germline values: CDR1 LNHDA, CDR2 SQIVND (reference sequence). V lost 10 bases, J lost 2 bases, and 11 bases lay in between. This CDR3 is built from 12 residues. The CDR3 DNA reads as TGTGCCACTAGGACTGGCAACTATGGCTACACCTTC. Translation gives CATRTGNYGYTF.

The chain employs TRBV4-1 and TRBJ2-3; D is perhaps TRBD2 (7 bases). The germline V gene has CDR1 MGHRA and CDR2 YSYEKL. The ends were cut back, 1 base at V and 7 bases at J, with 18 bases in the middle. The CDR3 is 16 amino acids. CDR3 amino acids: CASSQGAPGGGYTQYF. In nucleotides, the CDR3 is TGCGCCAGCAGCCAAGGGGCCCCGGGGGGCGGATATACGCAGTATTTT.

The chain links TRBV28 to TRBJ2-4; D ambiguous. CDR1 and CDR2 (germline): MDHEN, SYDVKM. This CDR3 has 16 residues. Trimming left V 3 bases short and J 0 bases short, with 12 bases between. The CDR3 sequence: CASSFVGVLAKNIQYF. CDR3 coding DNA: TGTGCCAGCAGTTTCGTCGGAGTGCTAGCCAAAAACATTCAGTACTTC.

This chain joins TRBV20-1 and TRBJ1-6, with D maybe TRBD1 (6 bases). Between the trimmed V and J ends, which lost 3 bases and 6 bases, there was a span of 18 bases. CDR3 length: 16 residues. The germline V gene has CDR1 DFQATT and CDR2 SNEGSKA (reference sequence). The CDR3 loop is CSASDRTYPSNSPLHF. Here the CDR3 DNA reads TGCAGTGCTAGTGACAGGACTTATCCCTCTAATTCACCCCTCCACTTT.

The chain joins TRBV4-3 to TRBJ2-7; 7 positions agree with TRBD1. Per the germline V gene, CDR1 is LGHNA and CDR2 is YSLEER. The CDR3 has 15 amino acids. With 3 bases clipped from V and 5 bases from J, the junction kept 10 bases outside the gene matches. The CDR3 reads CASSQGRQGFHEQYF. CDR3 DNA: TGCGCCAGCAGCCAGGGAAGACAGGGTTTCCACGAGCAGTACTTC.

The CDR3 DNA is TGTGCCAGCAGCGGTCCCCACGGGGGAATTAGCACAGATACGCAGTATTTT. Its translation is CASSGPHGGISTDTQYF. The chain uses TRBV9 and TRBJ2-3; D possibly corresponds to TRBD2 (6 bases). This CDR3 has 17 residues. In germline, CDR1 is SGDLS, CDR2 YYNGEE. The germline V and J ends were trimmed by 3 bases and 0 bases, with 17 bases remaining between them.

This sequence joins TRBV2 and TRBJ1-4; 9 bases are shared with TRBD1. Germline CDR1 is SNHLY and CDR2 is FYNNEI. This CDR3 is built from 12 residues. Germline trimming cut 10 bases from V and 8 bases from J; bases unmatched to any gene: 5. CDR3 protein: CATGTGSEKLFF. The CDR3 DNA follows: TGTGCCACCGGGACAGGGAGCGAAAAACTGTTTTTT.

CDR3 coding DNA: TGTGCCACCAGTGGACGGACACCACGGGGGAGCACCGGGGAGCTGTTTTTT. Protein product: CATSGRTPRGSTGELFF. The V call is TRBV24-1, the J call TRBJ2-2; perhaps TRBD2 as D (6 bases). The length of the CDR3 is 17 residues. Trimming removed 5 bases from V and 4 bases from J, with 19 bases in between. CDR1 and CDR2 from the germline V gene are KGHDR and SFDVKD.

The chain uses TRBV10-2 and TRBJ2-1; TRBD2 aligns across 10 bases. Germline CDR1 reads WSHSY; CDR2 reads SAAADI. The junction had 6 bases not matched to a gene; V was cut back by 7 bases and J by 6 bases. The CDR3 is made up of 14 amino acids. The CDR3 loop is CASISSGGFNEQFF. DNA of the CDR3: TGCGCCAGCATTTCTAGCGGGGGTTTCAATGAGCAGTTCTTC.

This sequence joins TRBV21-1 and TRBJ1-4. TRBV21-1 corresponds to a pseudogene. This CDR3 has 13 amino acids. CDR3 sequence (DNA): TGTGCCAGCAGGCGGCCCGAGAATGAAAAACTGTTTTTT. Translated: CASRRPENEKLFF.

The chain has TRBV7-3 and TRBJ1-1, with a possible D match to TRBD1 (6 bases). In germline, CDR1 is SGHTA, CDR2 FQGTGA. The ends were cut back, 3 bases at V and 5 bases at J, with 13 bases in the middle. The CDR3 extends over 14 amino acids. CDR3 amino acids: CASSLDSGGTEAFF. CDR3 nucleotide sequence: TGTGCCAGCAGCTTGGACAGCGGGGGTACTGAAGCTTTCTTT.

The chain has TRBV7-9 and TRBJ1-2; TRBD1 might be the D (5 bases). The ends were cut back, 5 bases at V and 0 bases at J, with 13 bases in the middle. The CDR3 contains 15 residues. In germline, CDR1 is SEHNR, CDR2 FQNEAQ (reference sequence). CDR3 DNA: TGTGCCAGCAGCCTCGGGACTGATCCTAACTATGGCTACACCTTC. Translated, it gives CASSLGTDPNYGYTF. The entire variable domain, with the rest obtained from reference TRBV7-9 and TRBJ1-2, is as follows: DTGVSQNPRHKITKRGQNVTFRCDPISEHNRLYWYRQTLGQGPEFLTYFQNEAQLEKSRLLSDRFSAERPKGSFSTLEIQRTEQGDSAMYLCASSLGTDPNYGYTFGSGTRLTVV.

The genes are TRBV15 and TRBJ2-7, with a tentative D call TRBD2 (6 bases). Germline V gene sequence: CDR1 LNHNV, CDR2 YYDKDF (reference sequence). The CDR3 runs to 12 residues. Trimming took off 7 bases at V and 2 bases at J, with 9 bases between the two ends. CDR3 protein: CATTGTPYEQYF. In DNA form, the CDR3 reads TGTGCCACCACCGGGACTCCCTACGAGCAGTACTTC.